These 19 T cell receptor beta chains were all obtained from the same sample, sequenced in a study of shared clonotypes between healthy human individuals. Some clones are missing from TCRdb's copy, which holds only in-frame ones; the method was immunoSEQ multiplex PCR. This table holds hundreds of thousands of clones, approximately 75% found once. Sequencing was done on a sample of memory CD4+ T cells sorted from blood. Sample subset: CD45RA-negative fraction. These receptors were taken from a woman between 25 and 40 years old in good health.

The chain recombines TRBV5-1 with TRBJ1-2; D might be TRBD1 (5 bases). The V gene lost 3 bases and the J gene lost 6 bases, with 9 bases spanning the gap. Germline V lookup: CDR1 SGHRS, CDR2 YFSETQ. The CDR3 has 12 amino acids. The CDR3: CASSYGTDGYTF. The CDR3 coding sequence is TGCGCCAGCAGCTACGGGACGGATGGCTACACCTTC.

This sequence joins TRBV19 and TRBJ1-2; maybe TRBD1 (6 bases). V was clipped by 9 bases and J by 2 bases, with 16 bases between them. Germline assignment: CDR1 LNHDA and CDR2 SQIVND (reference sequence). The CDR3 has 14 residues. This CDR3 is CASHRRGRNYGYTF. DNA for the CDR3: TGTGCCAGCCATAGGCGGGGGCGAAACTATGGCTACACCTTC.

The chain carries TRBV10-3 and TRBJ2-7, with 9 bases matching TRBD1. The V and J ends lost 7 bases and 6 bases, in that order; junction bases with no gene match: 7. This CDR3 contains 13 residues. In germline, CDR1 is ENHRY, CDR2 SYGVKD. The CDR3 DNA reads TGTGCCATCACCGGGACAGGGCTCGGCGAGCAGTACTTC. Its protein is CAITGTGLGEQYF.

This chain uses TRBV7-8 with TRBJ1-1; D perhaps matches TRBD1 (6 bases). The CDR3 runs to 14 residues. V was clipped by 5 bases and J by 8 bases, with 18 bases between them. Per germline, CDR1 SGHVS and CDR2 FQNEAQ. Here the CDR3 reads CASSPRWGPAEAFF. Here the CDR3 DNA reads TGTGCCAGCAGCCCAAGGTGGGGGCCGGCGGAAGCTTTCTTT.

The V and J genes are TRBV5-4 and TRBJ2-1, with 7 positions matching TRBD2. This CDR3 region has 14 residues. CDR1 and CDR2 (germline): SGHNT, YYREEE (reference sequence). Trimming took 6 bases from V and 3 from J; bases not matched to a gene: 6. The CDR3 sequence is CASNPSGVYNEQFF. The CDR3 region has the DNA TGTGCCAGCAACCCTAGCGGAGTCTACAATGAGCAGTTCTTC.

This clone was counted once. In the same sample, other DNA sequences code for this CDR3. This chain connects TRBV7-9 to TRBJ1-4, with D unresolved. This CDR3 has 14 residues. The germline gives CDR1 SEHNR, CDR2 FQNEAQ (reference sequence). The V end was cut by 5 bases, the J end by 4 bases, with 11 bases between. CDR3 bases: TGTGCCAGCAGCCTCAACGGGCTTAATGAAAAACTGTTTTTT. It specifies CASSLNGLNEKLFF.

The chain employs TRBV9 and TRBJ2-2, with D perhaps TRBD1 or TRBD2 (6 bases each). This CDR3 contains 16 residues. Between the trimmed V and J ends, which lost 0 bases and 3 bases, there was a span of 12 bases. CDR1 is SGDLS and CDR2 is YYNGEE in the germline V gene. The CDR3 DNA follows: TGTGCCAGCAGCGTAGCCCGGGGGCGCGACACCGGGGAGCTGTTTTTT. It is translated as CASSVARGRDTGELFF.

Notes on this clone: Additional DNA sequences in this sample encode the identical CDR3. The rearrangement uses TRBV7-9 and TRBJ2-7; the D gene is possibly TRBD2 (6 bases). The ends were cut back, 2 bases at V and 0 bases at J, with 11 bases in the middle. The germline V gene has CDR1 SEHNR and CDR2 FQNEAQ (reference sequence). This CDR3 comprises 15 residues. This CDR3 reads CASSLRAGSSYEQYF. The DNA for the CDR3 is TGTGCCAGCAGCTTAAGGGCGGGAAGCTCCTACGAGCAGTACTTC.

V gene TRBV6-1 combines with J gene TRBJ2-3; D is unresolved. This CDR3 is built from 14 residues. Trimming pared 5 bases from V and 2 bases from J, leaving 11 bases between. CDR1 is MNHNS and CDR2 is SASEGT in the germline V gene. Written as DNA, the CDR3 is TGTGCCAGCAGTCCCGGCCCAAACACAGATACGCAGTATTTT. It yields the protein CASSPGPNTDTQYF.

Only a few counts were recorded for this clone. This rearrangement joins TRBV6-5 to TRBJ2-7, with a tentative D call TRBD2 (5 bases). There are 11 residues in the CDR3. Deletions cut 7 bases from V and 9 bases from J, with 13 bases between. Germline loops: CDR1 MNHEY, CDR2 SVGAGI. This CDR3 reads CASTIEGRQYF. The CDR3 nucleotides are TGTGCCAGCACCATAGAAGGGAGGCAGTACTTC.

J is TRBJ2-7 and V is TRBV23-1; D is ambiguous. TRBV23-1 belongs to the ORF category, with a function that is uncertain. This CDR3 is 16 amino acids long. The ends were cut back, 3 bases at V and 0 bases at J, with 15 bases in the middle. CDR3 protein: CASSHPIDLSSYEQYF. The DNA for the CDR3 is TGCGCCAGCAGTCACCCCATAGACTTGAGCTCCTACGAGCAGTACTTC.

The V call is TRBV2, the J call TRBJ2-5; D might be TRBD1 or TRBD2, each matching 6 bases. CDR1 SNHLY and CDR2 FYNNEI come from the germline V gene. With 8 bases removed from V and 3 bases from J, the gap between germline ends came to 22 bases. This CDR3 comprises 16 residues. DNA of the CDR3: TGTGCCAGCCAAGGGCTAGGGGGGCTTATGGAAGAGACCCAGTACTTC. Residues: CASQGLGGLMEETQYF.

This clone has only a few counts. The chain recombines TRBV28 with TRBJ2-7, with a tentative D call TRBD1 (7 bases). The CDR3 covers 14 residues. Trimming removed 7 bases at V and 0 bases at J, with 13 bases between. Germline-derived CDR1 and CDR2 are MDHEN and SYDVKM. The CDR3 bases are TGTGCCAGCATGGAGGGACAGAGCTCCTACGAGCAGTACTTC. Protein: CASMEGQSSYEQYF.

This chain links TRBV5-1 with TRBJ2-4; TRBD1 agrees at 10 bases. The CDR3 sequence is 15 residues long. CDR1 SGHRS and CDR2 YFSETQ come from the germline V gene. The J segment lost 6 bases and the V segment lost 2 bases, leaving 5 bases of the junction unmatched. The CDR3 bases are TGCGCCAGCAGCTTAACATGGGACAGGGGAAACATTCAGTACTTC. It translates to CASSLTWDRGNIQYF.

The chain has TRBV4-1 and TRBJ2-3; D possibly corresponds to TRBD1 (5 bases). Trimming shortened V by 3 bases and J by 0 bases, and 19 bases separated the two germline ends. Germline CDR1 is MGHRA and CDR2 is YSYEKL. The CDR3 totals 18 residues. The CDR3 bases are TGCGCCAGCAGCCAGGGGCTAGGTGGCTTGGGTAGCACAGATACGCAGTATTTT. This encodes CASSQGLGGLGSTDTQYF.

The chain combines TRBV5-8 with TRBJ1-1; D ambiguous. The V end was cut by 7 bases, the J end by 1 base, with 11 bases between. CDR1 and CDR2 from the germline V gene are SGHTS and YDEGEE. The CDR3 spans 13 residues. CDR3 in DNA: TGTGCCAGCTTCTTCAATTGGAACACTGAAGCTTTCTTT. Amino acids: CASFFNWNTEAFF.

This clone was seen more than once but under ten times. The chain combines TRBV28 with TRBJ1-2; 8 positions match TRBD1. There are 17 residues in the CDR3. Looked up from germline, CDR1 is MDHEN and CDR2 is SYDVKM. V trimming: 6 bases; J trimming: 0 bases; junction bases outside the gene matches: 12. The CDR3 sequence: CASRGAGQAEANYGYTF. The CDR3 nucleotides read TGTGCCAGCAGGGGCGCGGGACAGGCAGAAGCTAACTATGGCTACACCTTC.

This chain joins TRBV11-2 and TRBJ2-7; TRBD2 is a possible D gene (5 bases). The CDR3 is 11 amino acids. Germline V lookup: CDR1 SGHAT, CDR2 FQNNGV. Between the trimmed V and J ends, which lost 2 bases and 6 bases, there was a span of 5 bases. The CDR3 loop is CASSLRGEQYF. The CDR3 nucleotides are TGTGCCAGCAGCTTACGGGGCGAGCAGTACTTC.

The chain is built from TRBV5-1 and TRBJ1-4; no firm D call. Per germline, CDR1 SGHRS and CDR2 YFSETQ. The CDR3 contains 13 residues. V was trimmed by 4 bases and J by 4 bases, leaving 8 bases between them. This CDR3 is CASSPDLNEKLFF. The DNA of the CDR3 is TGCGCCAGCAGCCCGGACCTTAATGAAAAACTGTTTTTT.